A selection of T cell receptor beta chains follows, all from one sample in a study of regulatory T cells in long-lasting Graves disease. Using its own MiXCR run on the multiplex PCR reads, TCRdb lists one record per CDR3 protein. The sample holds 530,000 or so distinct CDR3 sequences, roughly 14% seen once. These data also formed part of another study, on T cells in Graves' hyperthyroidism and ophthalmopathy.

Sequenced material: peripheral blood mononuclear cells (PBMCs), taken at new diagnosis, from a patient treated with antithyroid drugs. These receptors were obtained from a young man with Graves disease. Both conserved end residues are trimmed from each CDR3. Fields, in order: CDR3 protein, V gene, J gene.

CDR3aa: ASSQRDRVPRVSGANVLT
v_gene: TRBV5-5
j_gene: TRBJ2-6

CDR3aa: ASSSGQAYNQPQH
v_gene: TRBV6-1
j_gene: TRBJ1-5

CDR3aa: ASSLSDRVGF
v_gene: TRBV6-1
j_gene: TRBJ2-1

CDR3aa: ASRSGQGPLNTEAF
v_gene: TRBV12-3/TRBV12-4
j_gene: TRBJ1-1

CDR3aa: ASREDPWETQY
v_gene: TRBV6-1
j_gene: -

CDR3aa: SARDSQGRMNTGELF
v_gene: TRBV20-1
j_gene: TRBJ2-2

CDR3aa: ASTPRNEQF
v_gene: TRBV2
j_gene: TRBJ2-1

CDR3aa: ASSYGKTDSNQPQH
v_gene: TRBV6-2/TRBV6-3
j_gene: TRBJ1-5

CDR3aa: ASSPTYSSYEQY
v_gene: TRBV7-2
j_gene: TRBJ2-7

CDR3aa: ASTVSGSNEQF
v_gene: TRBV2
j_gene: TRBJ2-1

CDR3aa: SARAPGEGGLDTQY
v_gene: TRBV20-1
j_gene: TRBJ2-3

CDR3aa: ASIEGGGAGTDTQY
v_gene: TRBV7-3
j_gene: TRBJ2-3

CDR3aa: ASSPTPGYTADYGYT
v_gene: TRBV3-1
j_gene: TRBJ1-2

CDR3aa: ASSYPGGGGKNIQY
v_gene: TRBV2
j_gene: TRBJ2-4

CDR3aa: ATSDYNGAF
v_gene: TRBV24-1
j_gene: TRBJ1-1

CDR3aa: ASNHGRRPVTDTQY
v_gene: TRBV12-3/TRBV12-4
j_gene: TRBJ2-3

CDR3aa: AWSVVGHYYNEQF
v_gene: TRBV30
j_gene: TRBJ2-1

CDR3aa: SVQGIPTDTEAF
v_gene: TRBV29-1
j_gene: TRBJ1-1

CDR3aa: AITGPGLQETQY
v_gene: TRBV3-1
j_gene: TRBJ2-5

CDR3aa: ASGPPRGSYEQY
v_gene: TRBV12-5
j_gene: TRBJ2-7

CDR3aa: ASSSPGGSGSYNEQF
v_gene: TRBV27
j_gene: TRBJ2-1

CDR3aa: SEAGPLEQF
v_gene: TRBV29-1
j_gene: TRBJ2-1

CDR3aa: ASEGGLAGDNIQY
v_gene: TRBV28
j_gene: TRBJ2-4

CDR3aa: ASSYPGTNTEAF
v_gene: TRBV28
j_gene: TRBJ1-1

CDR3aa: ASSFSGRRSYEQY
v_gene: TRBV11-2
j_gene: TRBJ2-7

CDR3aa: ASSSTGPNYEQY
v_gene: TRBV6-9
j_gene: TRBJ2-7

CDR3aa: ASSQGWMASPLH
v_gene: TRBV14
j_gene: TRBJ1-6

CDR3aa: ASSPLKEQSETQY
v_gene: TRBV18
j_gene: -

CDR3aa: ASSPGRVYNSPLH
v_gene: TRBV3-1
j_gene: TRBJ1-6

CDR3aa: ASSLAGPNYGYT
v_gene: TRBV12-3/TRBV12-4
j_gene: TRBJ1-2

CDR3aa: ASSLPGLVASGELF
v_gene: TRBV6-1
j_gene: TRBJ2-2

CDR3aa: ASRARLTDTQY
v_gene: TRBV2
j_gene: TRBJ2-3

CDR3aa: ASSLGTGPEAF
v_gene: TRBV5-1
j_gene: TRBJ1-1

CDR3aa: ASSSPGLAFYEQY
v_gene: TRBV7-3
j_gene: TRBJ2-7

CDR3aa: ASRPRPAGEKLF
v_gene: TRBV7-9
j_gene: TRBJ1-4

CDR3aa: ASSQAEGTQY
v_gene: TRBV12-3/TRBV12-4
j_gene: TRBJ2-5

CDR3aa: ASSITFSGVSYNEQF
v_gene: TRBV19
j_gene: TRBJ2-1

CDR3aa: AISENFRTGEDEETQY
v_gene: TRBV10-3
j_gene: TRBJ2-5

CDR3aa: ASSPGGGLSEADTQY
v_gene: TRBV11-3
j_gene: TRBJ2-3

CDR3aa: SAATENEQF
v_gene: TRBV20-1
j_gene: TRBJ2-1

CDR3aa: SVSTGYNIQY
v_gene: TRBV29-1
j_gene: TRBJ2-4

CDR3aa: ASSTASGYNEQF
v_gene: TRBV6-1
j_gene: TRBJ2-1